A single sample is the source of the 22 T cell receptor beta chains below, sequenced in a study of identical twins. TCRdb reprocessed the 5' RACE reads via MiXCR and lists one record per CDR3 protein. Of 120,000 to 150,000 distinct CDR3 sequences listed, 3.5% are singletons. The sequenced sample was memory T cells sorted from blood. The receptors come from a man aged 18 to 30 in good health.

This clonotype was detected a few times. The V gene is TRBV7-3, the J gene TRBJ2-1; 9 nucleotides line up with TRBD1. Trimming took 5 bases from V and 1 from J; bases not matched to a gene: 6. The CDR3 is 16 residues long. Germline CDR1 is SGHTA and CDR2 is FQGTGA. CDR3 loop: CASSPGGTGSYNEQFF. The CDR3 nucleotides are TGTGCCAGCAGCCCAGGCGGGACAGGGTCCTACAATGAGCAGTTCTTC.

This clonotype was seen repeatedly, ten times or more. The chain recombines TRBV29-1 with TRBJ1-2; D gene ambiguous. The germline V gene has CDR1 SQVTM and CDR2 ANQGSEA. The CDR3 has 8 amino acids. Trimming left V 7 bases short and J 8 bases short, with 5 bases between. CDR3 protein: CSAQGYTF. CDR3 sequence (DNA): TGCAGCGCCCAGGGCTACACCTTC.

There are many counts of this clonotype. The rearrangement uses TRBV9 and TRBJ2-1; maybe TRBD2 (6 bases). The CDR3 is made up of 16 amino acids. V was trimmed by 2 bases and J by 4 bases, leaving 16 bases between them. The germline CDR1 and CDR2 sequences are SGDLS and YYNGEE. For the CDR3, the DNA is TGTGCCAGCAGCGTTGAATTAGCGGCACGTTACAATGAGCAGTTCTTC. Its translation: CASSVELAARYNEQFF.

This clonotype has at least ten counts. The gene calls are TRBV12-3 or TRBV12-4 and TRBJ1-5; D possibly corresponds to TRBD1 (6 bases). V was clipped by 8 bases and J by 2 bases, with 16 bases between them. This CDR3 comprises 15 residues. CDR3 loop: CASQVGGFRNQPQHF. The CDR3 region has the DNA TGTGCCAGCCAAGTAGGGGGATTTCGCAATCAGCCCCAGCATTTT.

This clonotype came up many times. The gene calls are TRBV5-1 and TRBJ1-3; the D gene is possibly TRBD1 (5 bases). V gave up 0 bases and J gave up 0 bases, with 16 bases separating them. This CDR3 is built from 18 residues. CDR1 is SGHRS and CDR2 is YFSETQ in the germline V gene. The CDR3 region is CASSLALDTRASGNTIYF. The DNA of the CDR3 is TGCGCCAGCAGCTTGGCCCTGGACACGCGAGCCTCTGGAAACACCATATATTTT. The variable domain in full, completed from reference TRBV5-1 and TRBJ1-3, reads KAGVTQTPRYLIKTRGQQVTLSCSPISGHRSVSWYQQTPGQGLQFLFEYFSETQRNKGNFPGRFSGRQFSNSRSEMNVSTLELGDSALYLCASSLALDTRASGNTIYFGEGSWLTVV.

There are many counts of this clonotype. V usage is TRBV12-3 or TRBV12-4 and J usage is TRBJ2-4; 9 bases map to TRBD2. V was clipped by 7 bases and J by 5 bases; unmatched bases: 9. The CDR3 runs to 15 residues. CDR3 amino acids: CASTAVAGVENIQYF. CDR3 DNA sequence: TGTGCCAGCACCGCTGTAGCGGGAGTGGAAAACATTCAGTACTTC.

This clonotype occurred many times. J is TRBJ1-1 and V is TRBV21-1; TRBD1, the table's D call, was not compared with the DNA. TRBV21-1 is assigned pseudogene status. The CDR3 has 13 amino acids. DNA for the CDR3: TGTGCCAGCAGCCCGATCGGGGGCGCTGAAGCTTTCTTT. It yields the protein CASSPIGGAEAFF.

The J gene is TRBJ2-2, the V gene TRBV18; TRBD2 agrees at 11 bases. The CDR3 sequence is 16 residues long. Trimming took 2 bases from V and 4 from J; bases not matched to a gene: 3. Germline V gene data show CDR1 as KGHSH and CDR2 as LQKENI. The CDR3 coding sequence is TGTGCCAGCTCACCAATAGCGGGAGGGATCACCGGGGAGCTGTTTTTT. Residues: CASSPIAGGITGELFF.

This clonotype was counted a few times. The genes are TRBV7-2 and TRBJ2-1, with unresolved D. There are 14 residues in the CDR3. Germline loops: CDR1 SGHTA, CDR2 FQGNSA. Trimming cost V 5 bases and J 1 base, with 9 bases left between them. CDR3 residues: CASSEDVSYNEQFF. In DNA form, the CDR3 reads TGTGCCAGCAGCGAGGACGTTTCCTACAATGAGCAGTTCTTC.

This clonotype was counted ten times or more. The chain joins TRBV14 to TRBJ2-1; TRBD2 might be the D (5 bases). Germline-derived CDR1 and CDR2 are SGHDN and FVKESK. The CDR3 has 13 residues. Trimming pared 1 base from V and 12 bases from J, leaving 13 bases between. In nucleotides, the CDR3 is TGTGCCAGCAGCCAAGGATACACCGAGGGGCAGTTCTTC. Translating it yields CASSQGYTEGQFF.

This clonotype was observed many times. The chain recombines TRBV30 with TRBJ1-3, with a tentative D call TRBD1 (5 bases). The germline CDR1 and CDR2 sequences are GTSNPN and SVGIG (reference sequence). This CDR3 is built from 14 residues. V was shortened by 6 bases and J by 3 bases, with 15 bases between the two germline ends. CDR3 bases: TGTGCCTGTACGCGACAGTTACATGGAAACACCATATATTTT. Its protein is CACTRQLHGNTIYF.

This clonotype showed up many times. The chain joins TRBV4-2 to TRBJ2-7; maybe TRBD1 (6 bases). From germline, CDR1 is LGHNA and CDR2 YNFKEQ. Between the trimmed V and J ends, which lost 3 bases and 2 bases, there was a span of 11 bases. There are 14 residues in the CDR3. The CDR3 loop is CASSQGTPPYEQYF. As DNA, the CDR3 is TGTGCCAGCAGCCAGGGGACACCGCCCTACGAGCAGTACTTC.

This clonotype has at least ten counts. The chain uses TRBV20-1 and TRBJ2-4; 13 nucleotides match TRBD2. The CDR3 is 17 residues long. The germline gives CDR1 DFQATT, CDR2 SNEGSKA (reference sequence). V was clipped by 6 bases and J by 0 bases; unmatched bases: 8. CDR3 sequence reads: CSAELAGGPIAKNIQYF. DNA of the CDR3: TGCAGTGCCGAACTAGCGGGAGGGCCAATAGCCAAAAACATTCAGTACTTC.

This clonotype has at least ten counts. The chain carries TRBV20-1 and TRBJ2-5, with a weak D call TRBD2 (6 bases). Germline V lookup: CDR1 DFQATT, CDR2 SNEGSKA (reference sequence). This CDR3 region has 13 residues. V was shortened by 3 bases and J by 5 bases, with 13 bases between the two germline ends. The CDR3 nucleotides read TGCAGTGCTAGCGGGAGTGGCGGTGAGACCCAGTACTTC. It specifies CSASGSGGETQYF.

This clonotype was observed at least ten times. The rearrangement links TRBV4-2 to TRBJ1-3; no clear D. CDR1 and CDR2 (germline): LGHNA, YNFKEQ. V shed 4 bases and J shed 4 bases, with 11 bases lying between them. CDR3 length: 14 amino acids. Here the CDR3 reads CASSPSFEGNTIYF. The CDR3 DNA reads TGTGCCAGCAGCCCCTCTTTCGAAGGAAACACCATATATTTT.

This clonotype was seen at least ten times. The rearrangement links TRBV6-2 or TRBV6-3 to TRBJ2-5; 7 nucleotides match TRBD1. This CDR3 region has 13 residues. CDR1 and CDR2 from the germline V gene are MNHEY and SVGEGT. V lost 6 bases, J lost 7 bases, and 8 bases stayed unmatched. CDR3 bases: TGTGCCAGCAGCTCAGACAGGGCCGGGACCCAGTACTTC. Its protein is CASSSDRAGTQYF.

There are many counts of this clonotype. The chain carries TRBV7-9 and TRBJ1-1, with D perhaps TRBD1 (6 bases). V lost 10 bases and J 0 bases, leaving 12 bases between the germline ends. The CDR3 is made up of 13 amino acids. Germline V gene data show CDR1 as SEHNR and CDR2 as FQNEAQ (reference sequence). Here the CDR3 DNA reads TGTGCCATCGCCGGGACATTGAACACTGAAGCTTTCTTT. This sequence encodes CAIAGTLNTEAFF.

This clonotype has ten or more counts. The J gene is TRBJ1-4, the V gene TRBV20-1; D uncertain. The CDR3 is made up of 13 amino acids. The germline CDR1 and CDR2 sequences are DFQATT and SNEGSKA (reference sequence). V was pared by 6 bases and J by 4 bases, with 12 bases between. The DNA for the CDR3 is TGCAGTGCCCCCGAAAAGCTTAATGAAAAACTGTTTTTT. Translating it yields CSAPEKLNEKLFF.

This clonotype was observed many times. The chain has TRBV20-1 and TRBJ2-5; 13 nucleotides line up with TRBD2. The length of the CDR3 is 17 residues. CDR1 and CDR2 from the germline V gene are DFQATT and SNEGSKA (reference sequence). V lost 1 base and J lost 5; bases outside the gene matches: 10. The CDR3 sequence is CSARAVGTSGMSETQYF. CDR3 nucleotides: TGCAGTGCTAGAGCGGTTGGGACTAGCGGGATGAGTGAGACCCAGTACTTC.

J is TRBJ2-5 and V is TRBV30; tentative D call: TRBD2 (5 bases). CDR1 and CDR2 (germline): GTSNPN, SVGIG (reference sequence). The ends were cut back, 5 bases at V and 2 bases at J, with 15 bases in the middle. This CDR3 spans 14 amino acids. CDR3 bases: TGTGCCTGGGGGTCGGCTGGGAGACAAGAGACCCAGTACTTC. Translating gives CAWGSAGRQETQYF.

The V and J genes are TRBV28 and TRBJ2-6; maybe TRBD1 (5 bases). The CDR3 length is 16 residues. Trimming took off 6 bases at V and 0 bases at J, with 12 bases between the two ends. Germline V gene sequence: CDR1 MDHEN, CDR2 SYDVKM. CDR3 in amino acids: CASSDQGFSGANVLTF. In DNA form, the CDR3 reads TGTGCCAGCAGCGACCAGGGATTCTCTGGGGCCAACGTCCTGACTTTC.

This clonotype has a count of ten or more. This chain joins TRBV12-3 or TRBV12-4 and TRBJ1-3; 7 nucleotides align to TRBD1. This CDR3 is built from 15 residues. With V trimmed by 5 bases and J by 4 bases, 8 bases remained unmatched. CDR3 loop: CASSLKGARGNTIYF. Written as DNA, the CDR3 is TGTGCCAGCAGTCTAAAGGGGGCGCGGGGAAACACCATATATTTT.